These 17 T cell receptor beta chains were all obtained from the same sample, sequenced in a study of T cells after yellow fever vaccination. TCRdb called the 5' RACE reads again in MiXCR, with one record for every CDR3 protein. The sample has over 150,000 distinct CDR3 sequences, 6.2% seen once. This material consisted of CD4+ T cells sorted from PBMCs, taken on the day of the first yellow fever vaccination. The source is a man aged 18 to 29 who received the YFV17D yellow fever vaccine.

As for this clonotype: The junction and the germline gene differ at one end; a read error may be behind it. CDR3 sequence reads: CVSSSERGGYNEQFF. The CDR3 region has the DNA TGTGTCAGCAGCTCCGAGCGGGGGGGATACAATGAGCAGTTCTTC. The gene calls are TRBV7-3 and TRBJ2-1; the match to TRBD2 covers 10 bases. Germline V CDR1 and CDR2: SGHTA, FQGTGA. The CDR3 covers 15 residues.

In this sample, this clonotype turned up a few times. A much larger clone differs from this one at a single base, so this may be a read error. The chain carries TRBV5-1 and TRBJ2-3, with D uncertain. Germline V gene lookup returns CDR1 SGHRS and CDR2 YFSETQ. With 2 bases removed from V and 0 bases from J, the gap between germline ends came to 7 bases. CDR3 length: 14 residues. In nucleotides, the CDR3 is TGCGCCAGCAGCTTTAGTGGGAGCACAGATACGCAGTATTTT. It translates to CASSFSGSTDTQYF.

This clonotype occurred a few times. This chain joins TRBV15 and TRBJ2-5; D is ambiguous. The length of the CDR3 is 13 residues. V lost 3 bases and J 9 bases, leaving 14 bases between the germline ends. From germline, CDR1 is LNHNV and CDR2 YYDKDF (reference sequence). CDR3 coding DNA: TGTGCCACCAGCAGGGTAATCCAGGCGGCCCAGTACTTC. It yields the protein CATSRVIQAAQYF. Full variable domain (outside the CDR3, taken from reference TRBV15 and TRBJ2-5): DAMVIQNPRYQVTQFGKPVTLSCSQTLNHNVMYWYQQKSSQAPKLLFHYYDKDFNNEADTPDNFQSRRPNTSFCFLDIRSPGLGDTAMYLCATSRVIQAAQYFGPGTRLLVL.

There are many counts of this clonotype. V gene TRBV5-6 combines with J gene TRBJ2-6; D is perhaps TRBD2 (6 bases). V was cut by 3 bases and J by 0 bases, with 16 bases left in between. Germline-derived CDR1 and CDR2 are SGHDT and YYEEEE. The CDR3 has 18 amino acids. The CDR3 spells CASSSPTDYPSGANVLTF. Written as DNA, the CDR3 is TGTGCCAGCAGCTCACCGACGGACTACCCCTCTGGGGCCAACGTCCTGACTTTC.

This clonotype showed up many times. J is TRBJ2-1 and V is TRBV2, with D perhaps matching TRBD2 (5 bases). This CDR3 spans 14 amino acids. Germline V gene sequence: CDR1 SNHLY, CDR2 FYNNEI. Between the trimmed V and J ends, which lost 5 bases and 3 bases, there was a span of 11 bases. CDR3 residues: CASSTRTHYNEQFF. The CDR3 nucleotides read TGTGCCAGCAGTACCCGGACTCACTACAATGAGCAGTTCTTC.

The rearrangement joins TRBV7-6 to TRBJ2-1; 7 bases align to TRBD2. The CDR3 is 14 residues long. The ends lost 7 bases at V and 7 bases at J; junction bases unmatched: 10. From germline, CDR1 is SGHVS and CDR2 FNYEAQ. Here the CDR3 DNA reads TGTGCCAGCACCGGGCGGGGGTTGGCGAATGAGCAGTTCTTC. It yields the protein CASTGRGLANEQFF.

This clonotype was counted at least ten times. The chain combines TRBV5-1 with TRBJ2-5; 8 bases fit TRBD2. The length of the CDR3 is 16 residues. CDR1 and CDR2 from the germline V gene are SGHRS and YFSETQ. J gave up 2 bases and V 2 bases, and 8 bases lay outside the gene matches. In DNA, the CDR3 is TGCGCCAGCAGCTTCGTTGGGACGGGGGGGCAAGAGACCCAGTACTTC. Its protein product is CASSFVGTGGQETQYF.

The genes are TRBV19 and TRBJ1-5; D not certain. Between the trimmed V and J ends, which lost 1 base and 3 bases, there was a span of 16 bases. This CDR3 comprises 17 residues. The germline CDR1 and CDR2 sequences are LNHDA and SQIVND (reference sequence). Here the CDR3 reads CASSIVWVRVPNQPQHF. The CDR3 bases are TGTGCCAGTAGTATAGTGTGGGTAAGAGTACCCAATCAGCCCCAGCATTTT.

This clonotype was detected ten times or more. The chain combines TRBV5-4 with TRBJ2-5; D perhaps matches TRBD2 (6 bases). This CDR3 comprises 14 residues. Trimming shortened V by 2 bases and J by 5 bases, and 13 bases separated the two germline ends. The germline V gene has CDR1 SGHNT and CDR2 YYREEE (reference sequence). The CDR3 sequence: CASSFRGTRETQYF. The DNA of the CDR3 is TGTGCCAGCAGCTTTCGGGGGACCAGGGAGACCCAGTACTTC.

The chain carries TRBV5-1 and TRBJ2-2; D might be TRBD1 (6 bases). The V gene lost 6 bases and the J gene lost 6 bases, with 15 bases spanning the gap. Per the germline V gene, CDR1 is SGHRS and CDR2 is YFSETQ. There are 14 residues in the CDR3. CDR3 amino acids: CASTPDRKPGELFF. In DNA form, the CDR3 reads TGCGCCAGCACGCCTGACAGGAAACCCGGGGAGCTGTTTTTT.

This clonotype was seen only a few times. This chain uses TRBV12-3 or TRBV12-4 with TRBJ2-1; perhaps TRBD2 as D (6 bases). The CDR3 is 12 amino acids. Between the trimmed V and J ends, which lost 7 bases and 9 bases, there was a span of 13 bases. The CDR3, as DNA: TGTGCCAGCACCCCCTTGGAGGGTGAGCAGTTCTTC. This translates into CASTPLEGEQFF.

In this sample, this clonotype turned up many times. The chain joins TRBV4-3 to TRBJ1-2; no definite D call. This CDR3 region has 12 residues. V was cut by 2 bases and J by 6 bases, with 7 bases left in between. Germline V lookup: CDR1 LGHNA, CDR2 YSLEER. The CDR3 sequence is CASSQPPNGYTF. CDR3 coding DNA: TGCGCCAGCAGCCAACCCCCAAATGGCTACACCTTC.

This clonotype was detected a few times. The genes are TRBV18 and TRBJ2-3; D is uncertain. The CDR3 has 14 residues. Germline assignment: CDR1 KGHSH and CDR2 LQKENI. Trimming removed 3 bases from V and 2 bases from J, with 9 bases in between. The CDR3 is CASSPRTATDTQYF. CDR3 coding DNA: TGTGCCAGCTCACCCCGGACGGCCACAGATACGCAGTATTTT.

The chain combines TRBV27 with TRBJ1-2; no firm D call. With 4 bases removed from V and 5 bases from J, the gap between germline ends came to 8 bases. Germline loops: CDR1 MNHEY, CDR2 SMNVEV (reference sequence). The CDR3 loop spans 12 amino acids. CDR3 in amino acids: CASSSGLYGYTF. In nucleotides, the CDR3 is TGTGCCAGCAGTTCAGGACTTTATGGCTACACCTTC.

The chain combines TRBV7-2 with TRBJ1-5; D perhaps matches TRBD1 (5 bases). Deletions cut 5 bases from V and 0 bases from J, with 17 bases between. The germline V gene has CDR1 SGHTA and CDR2 FQGNSA. The CDR3 runs to 17 residues. CDR3 protein: CASSPSIRAYSNQPQHF. The CDR3, as DNA: TGTGCCAGCAGCCCAAGTATCAGGGCTTATAGCAATCAGCCCCAGCATTTT.

V is TRBV12-3 or TRBV12-4 and J is TRBJ1-2, with a tentative D call TRBD1 (5 bases). V gave up 5 bases and J gave up 10 bases, with 14 bases separating them. This CDR3 is built from 12 residues. The CDR3 is CASSHTGWNYTF. CDR3 nucleotides: TGTGCCAGCAGTCATACAGGTTGGAACTACACCTTC.

This clonotype was counted ten times or more. The chain is built from TRBV7-2 and TRBJ1-5; D gene ambiguous. Looked up from germline, CDR1 is SGHTA and CDR2 is FQGNSA. With 1 base removed from V and 3 bases from J, the gap between germline ends came to 10 bases. The CDR3 consists of 15 residues. The CDR3 loop reads CASSLVWQANQPQHF. In nucleotides, the CDR3 is TGTGCCAGCAGCTTAGTTTGGCAGGCCAATCAGCCCCAGCATTTT.